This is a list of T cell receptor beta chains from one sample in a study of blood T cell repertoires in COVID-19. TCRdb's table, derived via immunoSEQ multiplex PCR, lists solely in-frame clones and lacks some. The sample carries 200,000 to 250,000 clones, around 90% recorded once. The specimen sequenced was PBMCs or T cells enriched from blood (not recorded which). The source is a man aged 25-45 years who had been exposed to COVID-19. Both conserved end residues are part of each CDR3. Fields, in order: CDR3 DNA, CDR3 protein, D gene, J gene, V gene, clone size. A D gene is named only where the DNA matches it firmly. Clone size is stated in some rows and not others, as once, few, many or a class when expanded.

cdr3_nt: TGTGCCAGCAGCCCACCGGGACAGGCTTCCTACGAGCAGTACTTC; cdr3_aa: CASSPPGQASYEQYF; d_call: TRBD1; j_call: TRBJ2-7; v_call: TRBV16; clone_size: -
cdr3_nt: TGTGCCAGCAGCTGGGACAGGGTATCGGATGGCTACACCTTC; cdr3_aa: CASSWDRVSDGYTF; d_call: TRBD1; j_call: TRBJ1-2; v_call: TRBV6-2/TRBV6-3; clone_size: -
cdr3_nt: TGTGCCAGCAGCTTACGGGAAATTCAACGCGATGAGCAGTTCTTC; cdr3_aa: CASSLREIQRDEQFF; d_call: -; j_call: TRBJ2-1; v_call: TRBV5-4; clone_size: -
cdr3_nt: TGTGCCAGCACGACCAGGGAGAACACTGAAGCTTTCTTT; cdr3_aa: CASTTRENTEAFF; d_call: -; j_call: TRBJ1-1; v_call: TRBV2; clone_size: -
cdr3_nt: TGTGCCAGCAGCCAAGGAATCGGGATCTCTGGAAACACCATATATTTT; cdr3_aa: CASSQGIGISGNTIYF; d_call: -; j_call: TRBJ1-3; v_call: TRBV3-1/TRBV3-2; clone_size: -
cdr3_nt: TGTGCCAGCAGTGAAGCTCTGATGGGACAGGGAACTGGAAACTTC; cdr3_aa: CASSEALMGQGTGNF; d_call: TRBD1; j_call: TRBJ2-5; v_call: TRBV2; clone_size: -
cdr3_nt: TGTGCCAGCTTAAACACCGGGGAGCTGTTTTTT; cdr3_aa: CASLNTGELFF; d_call: -; j_call: TRBJ2-2; v_call: TRBV18; clone_size: -
cdr3_nt: TGTGCCAGCATTTCCTCGGCCCTAATGGGGCCTAACTATGGCTACACCTTC; cdr3_aa: CASISSALMGPNYGYTF; d_call: -; j_call: TRBJ1-2; v_call: TRBV28; clone_size: once
cdr3_nt: TGCGCCAGCACCCAGGAGGGGGCTCGGGGCTACACCTTC; cdr3_aa: CASTQEGARGYTF; d_call: TRBD1; j_call: TRBJ1-2; v_call: TRBV4-1; clone_size: -
cdr3_nt: TGTGCCATCAACCAGGCGGGTAATAACTATGGCTACACCTTC; cdr3_aa: CAINQAGNNYGYTF; d_call: -; j_call: TRBJ1-2; v_call: TRBV10-3; clone_size: -
cdr3_nt: TGTGCCTGGAGGGCGGGCCCCGGGGAGCTGTTTTTT; cdr3_aa: CAWRAGPGELFF; d_call: -; j_call: TRBJ2-2; v_call: TRBV30; clone_size: -
cdr3_nt: TGTGCCAGCAGCTTAAGCGGGCTTAACTATGGCTACACCTTC; cdr3_aa: CASSLSGLNYGYTF; d_call: -; j_call: TRBJ1-2; v_call: TRBV7-9; clone_size: -
cdr3_nt: TGTGCCAGCAGCCAAAACCCCGGGACTGGATCGGGGGAGCTGTTTTTT; cdr3_aa: CASSQNPGTGSGELFF; d_call: -; j_call: TRBJ2-2; v_call: TRBV3-1/TRBV3-2; clone_size: -
cdr3_nt: TGTGCCAGCAGTGAGGGGCAGAACAATCAGCCCCAGCATTTT; cdr3_aa: CASSEGQNNQPQHF; d_call: -; j_call: TRBJ1-5; v_call: TRBV6-1; clone_size: -
cdr3_nt: TGTGCCATCAGTGGGGGGGACAGGGCTGGAAACACCATATATTTT; cdr3_aa: CAISGGDRAGNTIYF; d_call: TRBD1; j_call: TRBJ1-3; v_call: TRBV10-3; clone_size: -